This TCR beta chain came from a study of T cells after yellow fever vaccination. This clonotype showed up just a few times. Its antigen is currently unknown. Study results and limitations: Post-booster repertoires again held most primary-vaccination clones (about 96% CD4, 88% CD8).

Making TCR cDNA involved 5'RACE template switching, which added UMIs and a universal primer site. TCRdb re-called the 5' RACE reads through MiXCR, storing one row per CDR3 protein. The sample has approximately 240,000 distinct CDR3 sequences, around 3.5% seen once. Trimming took 7 bases from V and 6 from J, leaving 17 bases between them. Germline-derived CDR1 and CDR2 are SGHRS and YFSETQ. CDR3 length: 14 amino acids. The genes are TRBV5-1 and TRBJ2-1; D gene ambiguous. The input for sequencing was PBMCs, taken 15 days after the yellow fever booster vaccination. The sequence was obtained from a man aged 18 to 35 who received the YFV17D yellow fever vaccine. This chain's CDR3 is CASGPDGQGNEQFF. In nucleotides, the CDR3 is TGCGCCAGCGGTCCGGATGGCCAAGGCAATGAGCAGTTCTTC.